This T cell receptor (beta chain) came from a study of CD8+ T cells in alopecia areata. Sequencing used cDNA as its template, made by extracting RNA and reverse transcribing it. Assay used: immunoSEQ multiplex PCR; TCRdb lists only in-frame clones, some missing. Of roughly 8,000 clones listed, 60% to 80% are singletons. Peripheral blood and lesional scalp punch biopsies came from alopecia areata patients. This CDR3 region has 15 residues. Trimming shortened V by 5 bases and J by 3 bases, and 14 bases separated the two germline ends. Germline-derived CDR1 and CDR2 are MNHEY and SMNVEV (reference sequence).

The genes are TRBV27 and TRBJ2-4, with D uncertain. This clonotype was obtained from a human donor with alopecia areata. Specimen: skin, collected at week 0. The CDR3 nucleotides read TGTGCCAGCAGTGGCCCGTTCGAGGACAAAAACATTCAGTACTTC. It yields the protein CASSGPFEDKNIQYF.